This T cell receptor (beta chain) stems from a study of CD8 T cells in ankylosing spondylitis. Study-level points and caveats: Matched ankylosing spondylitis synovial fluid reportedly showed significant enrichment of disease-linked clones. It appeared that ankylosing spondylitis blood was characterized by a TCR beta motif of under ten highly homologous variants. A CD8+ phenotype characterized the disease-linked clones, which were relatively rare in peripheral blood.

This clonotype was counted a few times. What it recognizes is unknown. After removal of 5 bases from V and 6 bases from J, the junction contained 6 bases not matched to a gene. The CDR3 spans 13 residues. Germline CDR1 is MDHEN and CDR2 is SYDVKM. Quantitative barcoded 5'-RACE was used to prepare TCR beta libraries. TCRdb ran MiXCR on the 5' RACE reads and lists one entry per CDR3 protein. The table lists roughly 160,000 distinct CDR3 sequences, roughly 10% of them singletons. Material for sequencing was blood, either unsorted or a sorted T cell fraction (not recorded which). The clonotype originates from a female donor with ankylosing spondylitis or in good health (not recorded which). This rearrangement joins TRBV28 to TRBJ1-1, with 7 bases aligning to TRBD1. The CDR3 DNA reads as TGTGCCAGCAGTCACAGGGGATCTGCTGAAGCTTTCTTT. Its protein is CASSHRGSAEAFF.